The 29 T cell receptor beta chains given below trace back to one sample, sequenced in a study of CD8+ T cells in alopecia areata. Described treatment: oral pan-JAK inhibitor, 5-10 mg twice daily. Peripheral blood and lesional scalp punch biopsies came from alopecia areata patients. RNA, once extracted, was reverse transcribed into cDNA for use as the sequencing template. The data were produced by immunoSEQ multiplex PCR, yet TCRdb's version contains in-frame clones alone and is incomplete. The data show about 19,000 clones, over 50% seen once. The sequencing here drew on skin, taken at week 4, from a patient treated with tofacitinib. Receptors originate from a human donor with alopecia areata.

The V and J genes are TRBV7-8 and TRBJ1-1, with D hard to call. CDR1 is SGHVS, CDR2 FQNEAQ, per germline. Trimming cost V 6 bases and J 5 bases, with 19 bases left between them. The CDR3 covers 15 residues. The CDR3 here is CASSPTRGFGTEAFF. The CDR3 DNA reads TGTGCCAGCAGTCCCACTCGGGGTTTCGGTACTGAAGCTTTCTTT.

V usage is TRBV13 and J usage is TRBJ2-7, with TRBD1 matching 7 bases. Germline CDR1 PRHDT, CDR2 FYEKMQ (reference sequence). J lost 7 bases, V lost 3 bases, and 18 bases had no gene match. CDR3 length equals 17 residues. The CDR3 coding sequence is TGTGCCAGCAGCTTGGGGGAGCCAGGGGGTCGATATGGGGAGCAGTACTTC. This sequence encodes CASSLGEPGGRYGEQYF.

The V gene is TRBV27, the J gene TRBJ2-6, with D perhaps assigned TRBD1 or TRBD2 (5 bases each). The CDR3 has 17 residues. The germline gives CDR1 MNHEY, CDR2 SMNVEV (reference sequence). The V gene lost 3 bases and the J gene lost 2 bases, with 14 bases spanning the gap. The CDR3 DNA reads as TGTGCCAGCAGTTTGCAGGGCCGGGGCACTGGGGCCAACGTCCTGACTTTC. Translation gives CASSLQGRGTGANVLTF. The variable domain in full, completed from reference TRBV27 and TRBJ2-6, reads EAQVTQNPRYLITVTGKKLTVTCSQNMNHEYMSWYRQDPGLGLRQIYYSMNVEVTDKGDVPEGYKVSRKEKRNFPLILESPSPNQTSLYFCASSLQGRGTGANVLTFGAGSRLTVL.

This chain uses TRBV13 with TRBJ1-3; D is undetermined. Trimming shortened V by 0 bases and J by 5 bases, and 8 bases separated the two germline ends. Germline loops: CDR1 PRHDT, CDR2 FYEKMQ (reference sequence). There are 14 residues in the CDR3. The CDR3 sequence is CASSLGGGRNTIYF. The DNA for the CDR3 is TGTGCCAGCAGCTTAGGAGGCGGACGAAACACCATATATTTT.

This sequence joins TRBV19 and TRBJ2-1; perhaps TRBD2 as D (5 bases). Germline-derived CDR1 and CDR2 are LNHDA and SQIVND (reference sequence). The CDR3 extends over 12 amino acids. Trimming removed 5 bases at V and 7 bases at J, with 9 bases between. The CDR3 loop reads CASSRTANEQFF. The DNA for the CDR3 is TGTGCCAGTAGTCGGACTGCTAATGAGCAGTTCTTC.

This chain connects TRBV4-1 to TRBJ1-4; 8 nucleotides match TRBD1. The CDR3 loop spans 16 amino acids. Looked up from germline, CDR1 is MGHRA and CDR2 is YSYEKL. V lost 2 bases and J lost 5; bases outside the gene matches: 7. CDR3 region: CASSQPRTGRNEKLFF. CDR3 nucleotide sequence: TGCGCCAGCAGCCAACCGCGGACAGGGAGAAATGAAAAACTGTTTTTT.

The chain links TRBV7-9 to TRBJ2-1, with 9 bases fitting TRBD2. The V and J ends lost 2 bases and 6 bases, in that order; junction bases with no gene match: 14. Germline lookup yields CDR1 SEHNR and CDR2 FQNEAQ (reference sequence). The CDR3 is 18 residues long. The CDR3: CASSLSPKSGGTSNEQFF. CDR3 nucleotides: TGTGCCAGCAGCTTAAGCCCAAAGAGCGGGGGGACCTCCAATGAGCAGTTCTTC. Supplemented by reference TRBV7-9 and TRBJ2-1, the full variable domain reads DTGVSQNPRHKITKRGQNVTFRCDPISEHNRLYWYRQTLGQGPEFLTYFQNEAQLEKSRLLSDRFSAERPKGSFSTLEIQRTEQGDSAMYLCASSLSPKSGGTSNEQFFGPGTRLTVL.

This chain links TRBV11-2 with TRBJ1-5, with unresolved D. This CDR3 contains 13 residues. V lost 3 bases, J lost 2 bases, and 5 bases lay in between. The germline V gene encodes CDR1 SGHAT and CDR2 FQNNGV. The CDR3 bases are TGTGCCAGCAGCTTTGGAGGCAATCAGCCCCAGCATTTT. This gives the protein CASSFGGNQPQHF.

CDR3: CASSVATGETQYF. The DNA for the CDR3 is TGTGCCAGCAGCGTAGCTACGGGGGAGACCCAGTACTTC. The chain couples TRBV9 to TRBJ2-5; D is possibly TRBD2 (5 bases). V lost 0 bases to trimming and J lost 5 bases, with 8 bases between them. CDR1 SGDLS and CDR2 YYNGEE come from the germline V gene. The CDR3 is 13 residues long. Filled out from reference TRBV9 and TRBJ2-5, the complete variable domain reads DSGVTQTPKHLITATGQRVTLRCSPRSGDLSVYWYQQSLDQGLQFLIQYYNGEERAKGNILERFSAQQFPDLHSELNLSSLELGDSALYFCASSVATGETQYFGPGTRLLVL.

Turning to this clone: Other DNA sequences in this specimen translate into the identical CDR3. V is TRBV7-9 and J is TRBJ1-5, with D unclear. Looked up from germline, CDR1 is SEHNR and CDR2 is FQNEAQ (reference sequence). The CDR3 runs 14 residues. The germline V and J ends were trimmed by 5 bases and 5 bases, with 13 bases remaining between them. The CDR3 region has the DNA TGTGCCAGCAGCCCTGGGGATGGCTATCAGCCCCAGCATTTT. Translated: CASSPGDGYQPQHF.

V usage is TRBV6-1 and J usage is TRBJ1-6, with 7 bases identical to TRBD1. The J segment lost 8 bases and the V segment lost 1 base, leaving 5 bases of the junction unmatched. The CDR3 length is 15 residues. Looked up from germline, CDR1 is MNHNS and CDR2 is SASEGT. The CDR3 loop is CASSEGTGWDSPLHF. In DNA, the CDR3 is TGTGCCAGCAGTGAAGGGACAGGTTGGGATTCACCCCTCCACTTT.

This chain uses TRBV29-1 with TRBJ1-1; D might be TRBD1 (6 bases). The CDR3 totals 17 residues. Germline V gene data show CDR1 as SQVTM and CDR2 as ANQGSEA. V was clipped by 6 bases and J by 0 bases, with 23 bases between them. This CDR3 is CSVKGTPGVAMNTEAFF. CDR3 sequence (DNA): TGCAGCGTCAAGGGCACACCAGGGGTGGCCATGAACACTGAAGCTTTCTTT.

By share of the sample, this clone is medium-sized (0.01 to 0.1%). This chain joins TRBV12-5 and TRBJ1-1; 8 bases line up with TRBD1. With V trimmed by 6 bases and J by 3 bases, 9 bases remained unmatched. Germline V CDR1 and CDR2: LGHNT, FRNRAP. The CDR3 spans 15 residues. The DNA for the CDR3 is TGTGCTAGTGGCCGTCGGACAGGGAGTGACACTGAAGCTTTCTTT. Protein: CASGRRTGSDTEAFF.

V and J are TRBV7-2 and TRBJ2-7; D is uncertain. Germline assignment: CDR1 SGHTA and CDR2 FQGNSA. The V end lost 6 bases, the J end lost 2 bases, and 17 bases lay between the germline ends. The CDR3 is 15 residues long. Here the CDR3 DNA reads TGTGCCAGCAGACCGGCCGGTGACGGTACCTACGAGCAGTACTTC. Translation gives CASRPAGDGTYEQYF. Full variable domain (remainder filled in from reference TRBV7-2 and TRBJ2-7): GAGVSQSPSNKVTEKGKDVELRCDPISGHTALYWYRQSLGQGLEFLIYFQGNSAPDKSGLPSDRFSAERTGGSVSTLTIQRTQQEDSAVYLCASRPAGDGTYEQYFGPGTRLTVT.

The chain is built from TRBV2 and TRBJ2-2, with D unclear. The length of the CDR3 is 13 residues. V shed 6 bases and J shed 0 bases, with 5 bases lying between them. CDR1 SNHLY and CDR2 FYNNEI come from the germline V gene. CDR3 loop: CASRTSNTGELFF. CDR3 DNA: TGTGCCAGCAGGACATCGAACACCGGGGAGCTGTTTTTT.

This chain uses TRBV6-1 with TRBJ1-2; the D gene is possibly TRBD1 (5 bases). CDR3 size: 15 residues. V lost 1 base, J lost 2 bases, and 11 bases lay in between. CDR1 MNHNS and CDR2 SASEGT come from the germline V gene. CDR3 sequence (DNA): TGTGCCAGCAGTGAAGTTGACAGAAGCAACTATGGCTACACCTTC. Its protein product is CASSEVDRSNYGYTF.

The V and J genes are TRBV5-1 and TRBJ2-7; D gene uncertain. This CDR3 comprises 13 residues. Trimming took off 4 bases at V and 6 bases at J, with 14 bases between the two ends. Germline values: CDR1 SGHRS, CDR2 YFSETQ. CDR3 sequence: CASSPLPELEQYF. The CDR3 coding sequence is TGCGCCAGCAGCCCCCTCCCCGAGCTCGAGCAGTACTTC.

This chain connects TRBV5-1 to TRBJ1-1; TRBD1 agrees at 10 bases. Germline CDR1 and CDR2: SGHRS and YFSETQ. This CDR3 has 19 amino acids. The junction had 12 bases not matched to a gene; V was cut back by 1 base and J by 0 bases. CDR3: CASSLNPGGTGVMNTEAFF. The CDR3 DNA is TGCGCCAGCAGCTTGAACCCGGGCGGGACAGGGGTAATGAACACTGAAGCTTTCTTT.

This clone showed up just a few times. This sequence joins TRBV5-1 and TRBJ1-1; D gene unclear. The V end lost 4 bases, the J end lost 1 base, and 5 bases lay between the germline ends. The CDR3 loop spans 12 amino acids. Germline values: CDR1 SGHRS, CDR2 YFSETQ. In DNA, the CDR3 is TGCGCCAGCAGCGACCCGAACACTGAAGCTTTCTTT. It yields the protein CASSDPNTEAFF.

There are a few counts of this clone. The DNA for the CDR3 is TGTGCCAGCAGTTTTCAGGGGGCATACTATGGCTACACCTTC. It encodes CASSFQGAYYGYTF. This rearrangement joins TRBV28 to TRBJ1-2; 8 bases fit TRBD1. The CDR3 is 14 residues long. V dropped 3 bases and J dropped 3; count of bases not matched to a gene: 3. Germline V lookup: CDR1 MDHEN, CDR2 SYDVKM.

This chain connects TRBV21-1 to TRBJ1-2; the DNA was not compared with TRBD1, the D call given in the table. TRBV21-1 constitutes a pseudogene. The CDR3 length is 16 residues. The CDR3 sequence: CASSKALDRKGYGYTF. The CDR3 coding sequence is TGTGCCAGCAGCAAAGCGTTGGACAGGAAAGGATATGGCTACACCTTC.

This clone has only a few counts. The DNA of the CDR3 is TGTGCCAGCAGTGCAGCCGGCGGCTATGGCTACACCTTC. It yields the protein CASSAAGGYGYTF. The chain joins TRBV2 to TRBJ1-2; D remains ambiguous. The CDR3 length is 13 residues. Deletions cut 4 bases from V and 4 bases from J, with 10 bases between. Germline V gene lookup returns CDR1 SNHLY and CDR2 FYNNEI.

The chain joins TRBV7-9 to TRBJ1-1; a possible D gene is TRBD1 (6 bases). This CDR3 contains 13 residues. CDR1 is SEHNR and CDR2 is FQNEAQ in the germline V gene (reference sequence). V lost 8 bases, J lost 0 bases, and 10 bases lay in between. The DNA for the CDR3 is TGTGCCAGCGTCCGGACAGTGAACACTGAAGCTTTCTTT. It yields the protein CASVRTVNTEAFF.

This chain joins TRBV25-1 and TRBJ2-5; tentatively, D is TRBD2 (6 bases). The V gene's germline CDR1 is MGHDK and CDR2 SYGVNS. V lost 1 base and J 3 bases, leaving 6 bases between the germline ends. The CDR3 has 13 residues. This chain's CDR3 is CASSEWREETQYF. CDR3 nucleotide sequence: TGTGCCAGCAGTGAATGGAGGGAAGAGACCCAGTACTTC.

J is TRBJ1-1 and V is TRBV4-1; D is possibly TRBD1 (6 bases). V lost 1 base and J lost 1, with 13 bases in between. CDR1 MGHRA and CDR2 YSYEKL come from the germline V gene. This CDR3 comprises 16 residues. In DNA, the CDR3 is TGCGCCAGCAGCCAAGGGGAAATCAGGGGGAACACTGAAGCTTTCTTT. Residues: CASSQGEIRGNTEAFF.

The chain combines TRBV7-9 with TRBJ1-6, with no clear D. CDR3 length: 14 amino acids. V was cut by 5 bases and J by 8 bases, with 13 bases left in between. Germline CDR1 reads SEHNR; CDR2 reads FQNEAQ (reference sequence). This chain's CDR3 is CASSEDISYSPLHF. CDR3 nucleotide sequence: TGTGCCAGCAGCGAAGACATTTCTTATTCACCCCTCCACTTT.

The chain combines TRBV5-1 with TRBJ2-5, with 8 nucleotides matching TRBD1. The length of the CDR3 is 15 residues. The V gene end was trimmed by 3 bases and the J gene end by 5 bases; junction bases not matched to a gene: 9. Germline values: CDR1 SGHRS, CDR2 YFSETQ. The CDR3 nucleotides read TGCGCCAGCAGCTCGAGACAGGGGATTGGGGAGACCCAGTACTTC. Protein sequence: CASSSRQGIGETQYF.

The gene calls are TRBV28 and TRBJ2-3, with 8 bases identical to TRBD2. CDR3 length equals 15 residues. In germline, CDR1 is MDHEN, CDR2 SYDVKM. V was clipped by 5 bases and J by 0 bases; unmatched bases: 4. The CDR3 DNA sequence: TGTGCCAGCAGTCCTAGCGGGCCTAGCACAGATACGCAGTATTTT. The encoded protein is CASSPSGPSTDTQYF.

CDR3 loop: CASSVGVVGPGHTEAFF. CDR3 nucleotide sequence: TGTGCCAGCAGCGTAGGTGTGGTGGGGCCCGGGCACACTGAAGCTTTCTTT. The gene calls are TRBV9 and TRBJ1-1, with D maybe TRBD1 (5 bases). From germline, CDR1 is SGDLS and CDR2 YYNGEE. The CDR3 covers 17 residues. Trimming shortened V by 0 bases and J by 3 bases, and 18 bases separated the two germline ends.